The TCR beta chain described here comes from a study of CD8 T cells in Susac syndrome. V was trimmed by 0 bases and J by 0 bases, leaving 14 bases between them. The CDR3 runs to 16 residues. The V gene's germline CDR1 is DFQATT and CDR2 SNEGSKA (reference sequence). A quantity of 0.5 to 1 ug RNA underwent reverse transcription using random hexamers. MiXCR, applied by TCRdb to the immunoSEQ multiplex PCR reads, yields one record per CDR3 protein. This sample has roughly 180,000 distinct CDR3 sequences, with around 94% found just once. The receptor comes from a human donor in good health. The rearrangement joins TRBV20-1 to TRBJ1-1; D call uncertain. Specimen: CD4+ T cells from PBMCs. Here the CDR3 DNA reads TGCAGTGCTAGAGATATAGCCAGCCCCCTGAACACTGAAGCTTTCTTT. Encoded protein: CSARDIASPLNTEAFF.